These T cell receptor beta chains were read from a single sample in a study of control samples from healthy donors and cancer patients. The repertoire was sequenced with immunoSEQ multiplex PCR; TCRdb's copy has only in-frame clones and lacks some. The table records about 120,000 clones, roughly 90% of them present only once. Sequencing was carried out using blood. These receptors were collected from a middle-aged man in good health. CDR3s include the opening cysteine and the closing phenylalanine or tryptophan.

>TRBJ2-7|TRBV27
CASSAGVSYEQYF
>TRBJ2-1|TRBV7-2
CASSPGGHIINEQFF
>TRBJ1-1|TRBV2
CASSEEGMNTEAFF
>TRBJ1-4|TRBV25-1
CASNRDRGGEKLFF
>TRBJ1-2|TRBV6-5
CASSWGGTTNYGYTF
>TRBJ2-5|TRBV11-3
CASSSQGGYETQYF
>TRBJ1-1|TRBV9
CASAGRTNTEAFF
>TRBJ1-2|TRBV5-4
CASSPTGTQRHGYTF
>TRBJ2-7|TRBV5-4
CASSRTSGVDEQYF
>TRBJ1-2|TRBV5-1
CASSPGTGGNQNYGYTF
>TRBJ2-7|TRBV12-3/TRBV12-4
CASSLNRGYEQYF
>TRBJ1-2|TRBV5-1
CASSPLDSPGYTF
>TRBJ2-5|TRBV21-1
CASSKFPRHQETQYF
>TRBJ1-3|TRBV12-3/TRBV12-4
CASSKNTIYF
>TRBJ1-1|TRBV30
CAWSVRNTEAFF
>TRBJ2-7|TRBV7-2
CASSPRDRGNEQYF
>TRBJ2-2|TRBV12-5
CASREMGLAGLNTGELFF
>TRBJ2-6|TRBV4-3
CASSQAGFGANVLTF
>TRBJ2-3|TRBV27
CASSRTGRWADTQYF
>TRBJ1-2|TRBV6-4
CASSDSGGVYGYTF
>TRBJ1-2|TRBV21-1
CASSPTGGESMGYTF
>TRBJ1-2|TRBV4-2
CASRTGANYGYTF
>TRBJ2-3|TRBV29-1
CSVELGDTQYF
>TRBJ2-3|TRBV9
CASIGTSGDTQYF
>TRBJ1-2|TRBV28
CASRDTSLYGYTF
>TRBJ1-1|TRBV6-1
CASSEVGHRGPNTEAFF
>TRBJ1-4|TRBV5-1
CASNLGVGTNEKLFF
>TRBJ2-5|TRBV7-2
CASSFAGRGETQYF
>TRBJ1-1|TRBV7-2
CASSLGTGLNTEAFF